This passage covers 15 T cell receptor beta chains from one sample sequenced in a study of blood T cell repertoires in COVID-19 (dated by TCRdb to the early 2020s). Receptor amplification or capture employed the immunoSEQ multiplex PCR assay. The table was pulled from immuneACCESS by TCRdb, which kept in-frame rearrangements only. Such tables lose some clones; where checked, under half of the loss comes from unresolved V genes, and the rest has no known cause. The sample has roughly 290,000 clones on record, over 75% of them singletons. The ten largest clonotypes hold about 7.8% of the sample. Sequenced: peripheral blood. These receptors all come from a woman aged 45-60 years who had recovered from COVID-19.

This clone was found once. The rearrangement links TRBV19 to TRBJ1-4; 11 nucleotides align to TRBD1. The length of the CDR3 is 18 residues. Germline CDR1 and CDR2: LNHDA and SQIVND (reference sequence). V lost 4 bases and J lost 2; bases outside the gene matches: 9. The CDR3 loop is CASSTRDRGRSTNEKLFF. DNA of the CDR3: TGTGCCAGTAGTACCCGGGACAGGGGGAGGTCGACTAATGAAAAACTGTTTTTT.

This rearrangement joins TRBV6-6 to TRBJ2-2, with a tentative D call TRBD2 (7 bases). In germline, CDR1 is MNHNY, CDR2 SVGAGI (reference sequence). V was cut by 6 bases and J by 4 bases, with 12 bases left in between. The CDR3 contains 14 residues. The CDR3 sequence: CASRGGPSTGELFF. CDR3 sequence (DNA): TGTGCCAGCAGGGGGGGGCCGAGCACCGGGGAGCTGTTTTTT.

The chain has TRBV27 and TRBJ1-6; D is possibly TRBD1 (6 bases). The germline gives CDR1 MNHEY, CDR2 SMNVEV (reference sequence). The CDR3 has 14 amino acids. Trimming shortened V by 8 bases and J by 9 bases, and 17 bases separated the two germline ends. The CDR3 nucleotides are TGTGCCAGCGGTGGGGGGGCATTTGGTTCACCCCTCCACTTT. This sequence encodes CASGGGAFGSPLHF.

The chain recombines TRBV19 with TRBJ2-3; D remains unclear. V dropped 0 bases and J dropped 9 bases, with 10 bases sitting between them. Germline CDR1 reads LNHDA; CDR2 reads SQIVND (reference sequence). This CDR3 has 13 residues. The CDR3 protein is CASSIEAAETQYF. DNA of the CDR3: TGTGCCAGTAGTATAGAGGCCGCCGAAACGCAGTATTTT.

The J gene is TRBJ2-5, the V gene TRBV19; D possibly corresponds to TRBD1 (8 bases). V was pared by 6 bases and J by 1 base, with 21 bases between. The CDR3 loop spans 17 amino acids. Germline CDR1 is LNHDA and CDR2 is SQIVND (reference sequence). As DNA, the CDR3 is TGTGCCAGTAGCCAGGGGGCTTGGACTAGGGCCCAAGAGACCCAGTACTTC. Its protein product is CASSQGAWTRAQETQYF.

CDR3 sequence: CASSFQGSYEQYF. In nucleotides, the CDR3 is TGTGCCAGCAGCTTCCAGGGCTCCTACGAGCAGTACTTC. J is TRBJ2-7 and V is TRBV7-2; D possibly corresponds to TRBD1 (5 bases). Looked up from germline, CDR1 is SGHTA and CDR2 is FQGNSA. Trimming took 3 bases from V and 0 from J, leaving 6 bases between them. The CDR3 has 13 amino acids.

V usage is TRBV7-2 and J usage is TRBJ1-2, with a possible D match to TRBD1 (6 bases). Trimming took 1 base from V and 3 from J, leaving 9 bases between them. The V gene's germline CDR1 is SGHTA and CDR2 FQGNSA. The CDR3 loop spans 14 amino acids. CDR3 sequence (DNA): TGTGCCAGCAGCTTAGAACAGGGCTACTATGGCTACACCTTC. It codes for CASSLEQGYYGYTF.

The chain links TRBV28 to TRBJ1-5; 7 nucleotides align to TRBD1. V lost 0 bases and J lost 7; bases outside the gene matches: 6. The CDR3 totals 15 residues. Germline assignment: CDR1 MDHEN and CDR2 SYDVKM. The CDR3 DNA sequence: TGTGCCAGCAGTTTATGGGGCGGGACAGAACAGCCCCAGCATTTT. Translating it yields CASSLWGGTEQPQHF.

The gene calls are TRBV27 and TRBJ1-2, with D possibly matching TRBD1 (6 bases). Between the trimmed V and J ends, which lost 5 bases and 8 bases, there was a span of 18 bases. Germline CDR1 and CDR2: MNHEY and SMNVEV (reference sequence). CDR3 length equals 14 residues. The CDR3 nucleotides read TGTGCCAGCAGTAAGGGCTTATCAGGGGTGGGCTACACCTTC. This codes for CASSKGLSGVGYTF.

The J gene is TRBJ2-1, the V gene TRBV9, with 15 bases that match TRBD2. Germline CDR1 SGDLS, CDR2 YYNGEE. Germline trimming cut 0 bases from V and 6 bases from J; bases unmatched to any gene: 7. The CDR3 totals 18 residues. The CDR3 spells CASSVATGLAGGLNEQFF. The CDR3, as DNA: TGTGCCAGCAGCGTAGCTACGGGACTAGCGGGGGGACTCAATGAGCAGTTCTTC.

This chain links TRBV5-6 with TRBJ2-7, with D perhaps matching TRBD1 (5 bases). This CDR3 has 12 residues. CDR1 SGHDT and CDR2 YYEEEE come from the germline V gene. V was clipped by 1 base and J by 4 bases, with 6 bases between them. As DNA, the CDR3 is TGTGCCAGCAGCTTGACAGGTTACGAGCAGTACTTC. Amino acids: CASSLTGYEQYF.

The chain recombines TRBV5-4 with TRBJ1-2; a possible D gene is TRBD1 (6 bases). The germline V gene encodes CDR1 SGHNT and CDR2 YYREEE (reference sequence). V dropped 4 bases and J dropped 2 bases, with 9 bases sitting between them. The CDR3 sequence is 13 residues long. The DNA of the CDR3 is TGTGCCAGCAGCCCCGGACAGAACTATGGCTACACCTTC. Its translation is CASSPGQNYGYTF.

The genes are TRBV7-7 and TRBJ2-1; 12 positions agree with TRBD2. The V gene end was trimmed by 2 bases and the J gene end by 5 bases; junction bases not matched to a gene: 1. This CDR3 region has 15 residues. Germline CDR1 SSHAT, CDR2 FNYEAQ (reference sequence). This CDR3 reads CASSLLAGGDNEQFF. CDR3 bases: TGTGCCAGCAGCTTACTAGCGGGGGGGGACAATGAGCAGTTCTTC.

The chain has TRBV24-1 and TRBJ2-5; the match to TRBD1 covers 9 bases. V was clipped by 7 bases and J by 2 bases; unmatched bases: 7. In germline, CDR1 is KGHDR, CDR2 SFDVKD. This CDR3 region has 15 residues. The CDR3 is CATRIWGTGQETQYF. Here the CDR3 DNA reads TGTGCCACCAGAATCTGGGGGACAGGGCAAGAGACCCAGTACTTC.

This clone was observed once. The junction does not match germline at one end; this may be a read error. The V gene is TRBV19, the J gene TRBJ1-5; D not resolved. CDR1 is LNHDA and CDR2 is SQIVND in the germline V gene (reference sequence). This CDR3 region has 15 residues. CDR3 DNA: TGTGCTAGTATAAGCGGAGGTGTAAGCAATCAGCCCCAGCATTTT. This sequence encodes CASISGGVSNQPQHF.